These 13 T cell receptor beta chains share one sample of origin, sequenced in a study of cytomegalovirus exposure and HLA in healthy donors. With 60 Vbeta and 13 Jbeta primers, the PCR was carried out. Assay used: immunoSEQ multiplex PCR; TCRdb lists only in-frame clones, some missing. Across around 65,000 clones, the top ten clones capture around 5.3% of the sample. Sequencing was done on a sample of PBMCs. These receptors were collected from a man aged 30 to 45 in good health and CMV-seropositive.

The rearrangement uses TRBV11-3 and TRBJ2-1; the D gene is possibly TRBD1 (5 bases). Germline lookup yields CDR1 SGHNT and CDR2 YENEEA. V was shortened by 4 bases and J by 5 bases, with 15 bases between the two germline ends. The CDR3 has 15 amino acids. CDR3 protein: CASSWGGGPDNEQFF. In DNA, the CDR3 is TGTGCCAGCAGCTGGGGCGGTGGACCCGACAATGAGCAGTTCTTC.

The chain couples TRBV6-5 to TRBJ2-1, with D tentatively TRBD1 (6 bases). The CDR3 length is 14 residues. Germline V gene lookup returns CDR1 MNHEY and CDR2 SVGAGI. V was trimmed by 0 bases and J by 5 bases, leaving 8 bases between them. Written as DNA, the CDR3 is TGTGCCAGCAGTTACTCGACAGGTGACAATGAGCAGTTCTTC. Its protein product is CASSYSTGDNEQFF.

The V gene is TRBV19, the J gene TRBJ1-2; no clear D. V lost 4 bases to trimming and J lost 0 bases, with 9 bases between them. This CDR3 spans 14 amino acids. CDR1 LNHDA and CDR2 SQIVND come from the germline V gene (reference sequence). CDR3 sequence (DNA): TGTGCCAGTAGTACCGGTCCCGCTAACTATGGCTACACCTTC. Encoded protein: CASSTGPANYGYTF.

V gene TRBV7-8 combines with J gene TRBJ1-1, with TRBD1 as a possible D gene (6 bases). Germline loops: CDR1 SGHVS, CDR2 FQNEAQ. Trimming took off 5 bases at V and 0 bases at J, with 19 bases between the two ends. The CDR3 length is 17 residues. The CDR3 nucleotides are TGTGCCAGCAGCGTAAAACGTCCGGGACACATGAACACTGAAGCTTTCTTT. It is translated as CASSVKRPGHMNTEAFF.

The chain employs TRBV18 and TRBJ2-7; D may be TRBD2 (6 bases). CDR3 length: 16 amino acids. Germline V CDR1 and CDR2: KGHSH, LQKENI. Trimming left V 5 bases short and J 2 bases short, with 19 bases between. The CDR3 DNA sequence: TGTGCCAGCTCATCCACGCGGGAAAGCCAAGCCTACGAGCAGTACTTC. It is translated as CASSSTRESQAYEQYF.

The rearrangement uses TRBV6-5 and TRBJ2-7, with D tentatively TRBD1 (6 bases). The germline V gene encodes CDR1 MNHEY and CDR2 SVGAGI. The CDR3 loop spans 14 amino acids. V was clipped by 5 bases and J by 3 bases, with 14 bases between them. Here the CDR3 reads CASSTRGRDYEQYF. In nucleotides, the CDR3 is TGTGCCAGCAGTACCAGGGGAAGGGACTACGAGCAGTACTTC.

J is TRBJ2-3 and V is TRBV10-3; no clear D. The CDR3 runs to 13 residues. Trimming cost V 11 bases and J 5 bases, with 17 bases left between them. Germline-derived CDR1 and CDR2 are ENHRY and SYGVKD. The CDR3 nucleotides read TGTGCCGCCATCAGTGTAACCGTAGATACGCAGTATTTT. Its translation: CAAISVTVDTQYF.

The J gene is TRBJ1-2, the V gene TRBV5-8; 10 bases match TRBD1. The junction had 2 bases not matched to a gene; V was cut back by 4 bases and J by 2 bases. From germline, CDR1 is SGHTS and CDR2 YDEGEE. The CDR3 extends over 14 amino acids. The CDR3 bases are TGTGCCAGCAGCCCGGGACAGGGGAACTATGGCTACACCTTC. This translates into CASSPGQGNYGYTF. The variable domain in full, completed from reference TRBV5-8 and TRBJ1-2, reads EAGVTQSPTHLIKTRGQQATLRCSPISGHTSVYWYQQALGLGLQFLLWYDEGEERNRGNFPPRFSGRQFPNYSSELNVNALELEDSALYLCASSPGQGNYGYTFGSGTRLTVV.

DNA of the CDR3: TGCAGCGTTGTGGGACAGGCATCTGGCGAGCAGTACTTC. This codes for CSVVGQASGEQYF. J is TRBJ2-7 and V is TRBV29-1; 8 bases agree with TRBD1. The germline V gene encodes CDR1 SQVTM and CDR2 ANQGSEA. The V gene end was trimmed by 4 bases and the J gene end by 6 bases; junction bases not matched to a gene: 8. The CDR3 has 13 amino acids.

This chain links TRBV4-1 with TRBJ2-7; D is possibly TRBD2 (6 bases). The V gene lost 3 bases and the J gene lost 4 bases, with 19 bases spanning the gap. This CDR3 region has 16 residues. Germline CDR1 MGHRA, CDR2 YSYEKL. CDR3: CASSHEAGTGAYEQYF. The CDR3 DNA sequence: TGCGCCAGCAGCCATGAGGCCGGGACTGGCGCATACGAGCAGTACTTC.

Of note for this clone: This same CDR3 is encoded by further DNA sequences in the sample. CDR3 amino acids: CASSLALNTEAFF. CDR3 bases: TGCGCCAGCAGCTTGGCTTTGAACACTGAAGCTTTCTTT. The V and J genes are TRBV5-1 and TRBJ1-1; the D is unclear. The CDR3 totals 13 residues. Germline CDR1 reads SGHRS; CDR2 reads YFSETQ. The ends were cut back, 0 bases at V and 0 bases at J, with 3 bases in the middle.

This chain connects TRBV6-6 to TRBJ1-3; D is possibly TRBD1 (5 bases). Germline values: CDR1 MNHNY, CDR2 SVGAGI (reference sequence). The V gene lost 6 bases and the J gene lost 0 bases, with 15 bases spanning the gap. The CDR3 contains 16 residues. The chain's CDR3 is CASSSGADSSGNTIYF. CDR3 coding DNA: TGTGCCAGCAGCAGCGGGGCAGACAGCTCTGGAAACACCATATATTTT.

The chain uses TRBV7-9 and TRBJ2-7; D possibly corresponds to TRBD2 (6 bases). With 4 bases removed from V and 0 bases from J, the gap between germline ends came to 10 bases. The CDR3 runs 14 residues. CDR1 is SEHNR, CDR2 FQNEAQ, per germline (reference sequence). CDR3 amino acids: CASSSSASSYEQYF. Here the CDR3 DNA reads TGTGCCAGCAGCTCTAGCGCTAGCTCCTACGAGCAGTACTTC.